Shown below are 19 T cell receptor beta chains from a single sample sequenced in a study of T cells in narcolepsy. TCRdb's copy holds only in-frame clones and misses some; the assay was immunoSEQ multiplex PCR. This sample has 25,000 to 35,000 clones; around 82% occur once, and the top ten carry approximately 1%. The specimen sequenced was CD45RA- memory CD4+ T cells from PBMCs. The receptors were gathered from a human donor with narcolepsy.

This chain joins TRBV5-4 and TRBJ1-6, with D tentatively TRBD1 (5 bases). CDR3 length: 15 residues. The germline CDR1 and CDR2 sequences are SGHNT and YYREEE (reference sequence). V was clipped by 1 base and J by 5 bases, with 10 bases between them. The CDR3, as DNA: TGTGCCAGCAGCTTGATAGGGACGGATAATTCACCCCTCCACTTT. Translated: CASSLIGTDNSPLHF.

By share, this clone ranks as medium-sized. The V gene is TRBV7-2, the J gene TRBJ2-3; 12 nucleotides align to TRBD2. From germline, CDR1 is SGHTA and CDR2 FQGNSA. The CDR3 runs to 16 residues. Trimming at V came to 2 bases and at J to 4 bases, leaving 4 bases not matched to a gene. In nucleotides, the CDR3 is TGTGCCAGCAGCTTATCGGCTAGCGGGGGGGCAGATACGCAGTATTTT. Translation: CASSLSASGGADTQYF.

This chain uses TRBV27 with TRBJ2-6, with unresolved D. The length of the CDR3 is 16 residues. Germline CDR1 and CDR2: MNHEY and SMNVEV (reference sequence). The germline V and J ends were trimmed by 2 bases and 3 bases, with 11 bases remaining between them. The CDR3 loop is CASSLDVSGGANVLTF. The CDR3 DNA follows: TGTGCCAGCAGTTTAGACGTTTCAGGTGGGGCCAACGTCCTGACTTTC.

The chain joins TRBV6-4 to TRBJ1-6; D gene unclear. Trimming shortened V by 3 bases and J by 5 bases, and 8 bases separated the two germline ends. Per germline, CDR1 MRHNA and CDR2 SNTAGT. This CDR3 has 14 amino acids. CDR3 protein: CASSEDGDNSPLHF. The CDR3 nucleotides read TGTGCCAGCAGTGAGGACGGAGATAATTCACCCCTCCACTTT.

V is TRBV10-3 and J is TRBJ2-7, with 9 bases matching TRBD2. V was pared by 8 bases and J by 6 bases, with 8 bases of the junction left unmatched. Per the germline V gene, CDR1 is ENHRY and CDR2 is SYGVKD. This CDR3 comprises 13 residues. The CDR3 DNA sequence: TGTGCCATCGGGCGGGAGGGAGTCGGCGAGCAGTACTTC. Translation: CAIGREGVGEQYF.

This chain's CDR3 is CASSPQFGSGNTIYF. The DNA of the CDR3 is TGTGCCAGCAGCCCCCAGTTCGGCTCTGGAAACACCATATATTTT. The chain uses TRBV7-6 and TRBJ1-3; D call uncertain. V was trimmed by 5 bases and J by 0 bases, leaving 11 bases between them. In germline, CDR1 is SGHVS, CDR2 FNYEAQ. The CDR3 has 15 amino acids.

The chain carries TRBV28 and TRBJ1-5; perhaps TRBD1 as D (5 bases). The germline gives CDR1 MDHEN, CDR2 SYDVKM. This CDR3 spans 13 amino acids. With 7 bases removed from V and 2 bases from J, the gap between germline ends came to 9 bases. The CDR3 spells CASNDSRNQPQHF. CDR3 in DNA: TGTGCCAGCAATGACAGTCGCAATCAGCCCCAGCATTTT.

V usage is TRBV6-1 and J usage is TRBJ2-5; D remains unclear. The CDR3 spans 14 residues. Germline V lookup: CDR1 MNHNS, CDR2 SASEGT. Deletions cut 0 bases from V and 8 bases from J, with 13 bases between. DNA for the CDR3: TGTGCCAGCAGTGAAGCAGCTTTGACCTCTACCCAGTACTTC. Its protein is CASSEAALTSTQYF.

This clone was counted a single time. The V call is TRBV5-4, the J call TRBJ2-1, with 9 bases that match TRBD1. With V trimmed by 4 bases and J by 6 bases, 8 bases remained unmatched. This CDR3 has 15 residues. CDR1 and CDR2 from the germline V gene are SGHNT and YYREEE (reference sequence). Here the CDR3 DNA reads TGTGCCAGCAGCCCCCCCGGGACAGGGACCAATGAGCAGTTCTTC. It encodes CASSPPGTGTNEQFF.

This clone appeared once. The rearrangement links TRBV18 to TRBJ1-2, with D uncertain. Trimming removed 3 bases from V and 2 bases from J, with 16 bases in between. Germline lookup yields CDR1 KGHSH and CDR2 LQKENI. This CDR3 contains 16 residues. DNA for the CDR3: TGTGCCAGCTCACCGGGTCCGGGTCGCGGAAACTATGGCTACACCTTC. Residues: CASSPGPGRGNYGYTF.

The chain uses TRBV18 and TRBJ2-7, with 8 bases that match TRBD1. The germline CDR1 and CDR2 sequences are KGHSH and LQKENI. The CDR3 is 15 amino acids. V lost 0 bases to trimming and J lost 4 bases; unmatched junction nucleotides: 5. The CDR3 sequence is CASSPPSGGRYEQYF. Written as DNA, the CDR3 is TGTGCCAGCTCACCACCATCAGGGGGCAGGTACGAGCAGTACTTC. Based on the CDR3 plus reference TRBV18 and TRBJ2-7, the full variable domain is NAGVMQNPRHLVRRRGQEARLRCSPMKGHSHVYWYRQLPEEGLKFMVYLQKENIIDESGMPKERFSAEFPKEGPSILRIQQVVRGDSAAYFCASSPPSGGRYEQYFGPGTRLTVT.

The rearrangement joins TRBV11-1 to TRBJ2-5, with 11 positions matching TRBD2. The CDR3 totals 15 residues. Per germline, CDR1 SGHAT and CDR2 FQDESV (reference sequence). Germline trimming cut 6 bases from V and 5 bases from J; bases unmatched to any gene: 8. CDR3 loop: CASRRGLAVEETQYF. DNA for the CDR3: TGTGCCAGCAGGAGGGGACTAGCGGTCGAGGAGACCCAGTACTTC.

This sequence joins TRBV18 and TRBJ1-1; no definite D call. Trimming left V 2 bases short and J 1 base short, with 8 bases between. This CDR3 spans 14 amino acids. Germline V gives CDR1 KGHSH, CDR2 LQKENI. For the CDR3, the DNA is TGTGCCAGCTCACCAGGGCTCACGAACACTGAAGCTTTCTTT. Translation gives CASSPGLTNTEAFF.

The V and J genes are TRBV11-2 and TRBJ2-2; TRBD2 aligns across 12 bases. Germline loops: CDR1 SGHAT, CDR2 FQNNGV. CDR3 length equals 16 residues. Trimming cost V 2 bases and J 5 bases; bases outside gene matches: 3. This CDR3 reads CASSLPGLAGTGELFF. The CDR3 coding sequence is TGTGCCAGCAGCTTACCTGGACTAGCGGGGACCGGGGAGCTGTTTTTT.

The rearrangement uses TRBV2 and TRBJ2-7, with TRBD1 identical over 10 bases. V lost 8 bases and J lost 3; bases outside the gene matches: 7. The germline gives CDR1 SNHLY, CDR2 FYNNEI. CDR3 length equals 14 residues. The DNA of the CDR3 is TGTGCCAGCTCCCCGGGACAGGGGATCTACGAGCAGTACTTC. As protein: CASSPGQGIYEQYF.

In nucleotides, the CDR3 is TGTGCCAGCAGCATTTCCGGGTTCACCGGGGAGCTGTTTTTT. Protein: CASSISGFTGELFF. J is TRBJ2-2 and V is TRBV5-6, with D uncertain. The CDR3 is made up of 14 amino acids. The V gene's germline CDR1 is SGHDT and CDR2 YYEEEE. The V end lost 4 bases, the J end lost 4 bases, and 11 bases lay between the germline ends.

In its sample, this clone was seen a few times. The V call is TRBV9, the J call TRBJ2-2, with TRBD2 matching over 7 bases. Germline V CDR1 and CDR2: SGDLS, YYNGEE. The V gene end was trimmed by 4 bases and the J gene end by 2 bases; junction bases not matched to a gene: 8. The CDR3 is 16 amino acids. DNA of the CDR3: TGTGCCAGCAGCCTGATAAGCGGGACCAACACCGGGGAGCTGTTTTTT. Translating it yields CASSLISGTNTGELFF.

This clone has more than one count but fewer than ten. DNA for the CDR3: TGTGCCAGCGAGACAGGGGCAATGAACACTGAAGCTTTCTTT. It is translated as CASETGAMNTEAFF. The V and J genes are TRBV28 and TRBJ1-1, with TRBD1 matching 8 bases. Unmatched junction bases numbered 5, after V lost 8 bases and J lost 0 bases. This CDR3 has 14 residues. From germline, CDR1 is MDHEN and CDR2 SYDVKM.

The CDR3: CASTYGSAGFNQPQHF. The CDR3, as DNA: TGTGCCAGCACCTATGGCTCTGCAGGGTTCAATCAGCCCCAGCATTTT. The chain recombines TRBV6-9 with TRBJ1-5; a possible D gene is TRBD1 (5 bases). Germline CDR1 MNHGY, CDR2 SVAAGI. The V gene lost 7 bases and the J gene lost 3 bases, with 19 bases spanning the gap. The CDR3 is 16 amino acids.